This TCR beta chain derives from a study of molecular identifiers for immune sequencing clone quantification. The germline V gene encodes CDR1 SEHNR and CDR2 FQNEAQ (reference sequence). The V and J ends lost 3 bases and 10 bases, in that order; junction bases with no gene match: 11. CDR3 size: 15 residues. Study results and caveats: In naive cells, under 1% of molecules belonged to clones above 20 RNA copies, against over 97% in effector cells. Spiked TCR RNA from one Jurkat cell reportedly showed up when mixed among some 1 million naive cells.

It was with previously described methods and listed TCR primers that bulk TCR libraries were made. Using its own MiXCR run on the PCR reads, TCRdb lists one record per CDR3 protein. Of 68,000 or so distinct CDR3 sequences listed, 15% to 20% are singletons. At least ten counts were recorded for this clonotype. Antigen unknown. This TCR derives from a human donor in good health. Some libraries in this study had Jurkat cell RNA spiked in. The sequencing input was naive CD8+ T cells from blood, with Jurkat cell RNA spiked in. Subset noted: FACS-sorted CD8+CD4-CCR7+CD45RA+ naive T cells. The chain links TRBV7-9 to TRBJ2-2, with 7 bases lining up with TRBD1. CDR3 sequence reads: CASSFSRGRSAELFF. CDR3 nucleotides: TGTGCCAGCAGCTTTTCGAGGGGGCGGTCCGCGGAGCTGTTTTTT.